A selection of T cell receptor beta chains follows, all from one sample in a study of shared clonotypes between healthy human individuals. Profiling relied on immunoSEQ multiplex PCR, and the TCRdb table lists in-frame clones only, not all of them. Of roughly 2 million clones listed, 85% to 95% are singletons. What was sequenced was naive CD4+ T cells sorted from blood. The source of these receptors is a man in his late teens or twenties in good health. Both conserved end residues are part of each CDR3. Each record gives: D gene, V gene, clone size, J gene, CDR3 DNA, CDR3 protein. D genes are given only for firm matches. The size field is filled for only some rows; it gives once, few, many or a size class.

.	TRBV18	.	TRBJ2-3	TGTGCCAGCTCAGGACAGTTAACAGATACGCAGTATTTT	CASSGQLTDTQYF
.	TRBV15	.	TRBJ1-2	TGTGCCACCAGCAGAGATGGACAGTGGGGCTACACCTTC	CATSRDGQWGYTF
TRBD1	TRBV5-6	.	TRBJ1-1	TGTGCCAGCAGCTTGTCACCAGGGGGCCTGGGCACTGAAGCTTTCTTT	CASSLSPGGLGTEAFF
TRBD2	TRBV2	once	TRBJ2-7	TGTGCCAGCAGTGAAAAGTCGGGACTAGCGGTACAGAGCTCCTACGAGCAGTACTTC	CASSEKSGLAVQSSYEQYF
TRBD1	TRBV6-5	.	TRBJ1-1	TGTGCCAGCAGTTCCGGGACAGGGACGAACACTGAAGCTTTCTTT	CASSSGTGTNTEAFF
TRBD2	TRBV6-5	.	TRBJ2-2	TGTGCCAGCAGTTACTTCGGGGGGTCGGGCACCGGGGAGCTGTTTTTT	CASSYFGGSGTGELFF
TRBD2	TRBV6-5	.	TRBJ2-7	TGTGCCAGCACTCGGGGGAGCGGGGTCTCCTACGAGCAGTACTTC	CASTRGSGVSYEQYF
.	TRBV5-1	.	TRBJ1-2	TGCGCCAGCAGCTTGGGTGCGGGGGATGGCTACACCTTC	CASSLGAGDGYTF
.	TRBV4-2	few	TRBJ2-7	TGTGCCAGCAGCCAAGAATCTCGGGGGATCGTCTACGAGCAGTACTTC	CASSQESRGIVYEQYF
TRBD1	TRBV6-1	.	TRBJ2-2	TGTGCCAGCAGTGTGGACGGGGACAGGACGGTCACCGGGGAGCTGTTTTTT	CASSVDGDRTVTGELFF
.	TRBV5-1	.	TRBJ2-1	TGCGCCAGCAGCTTGGCGGCGGGCTCCTACAATGAGCAGTTCTTC	CASSLAAGSYNEQFF
.	TRBV30	.	TRBJ1-3	TGTGCCTGGAGTGGCCCTCGTATCGGCTCTGGAAACACCATATATTTT	CAWSGPRIGSGNTIYF
.	TRBV2	.	TRBJ1-2	TGTGCCAGCAGTGACAGGGGAAGCTATGGCTACACCTTC	CASSDRGSYGYTF
.	TRBV5-1	.	TRBJ1-4	TGCGCCAGCAGCCGGGTCCCTAATGAAAAACTGTTTTTT	CASSRVPNEKLFF